This entry concerns a single T cell receptor beta chain. These data belong to a study of sequential checkpoint blockade in melanoma. V shed 10 bases and J 3 bases; nucleotides not matched to a gene: 8. The CDR3 covers 14 residues. CDR1 MDHEN and CDR2 SYDVKM come from the germline V gene. The treatment was: randomized to nivolumab then ipilimumab (arm A) or the reverse (arm B). Sequencing used immunoSEQ multiplex PCR; TCRdb keeps in-frame clones, though not all of them. Here the sample spans fewer than 20,000 clones, more than 70% being singletons. Sequencing was performed on CD8+ T cells sorted from blood (inferred from file names), taken from a patient given nivolumab and ipilimumab in sequence. This receptor was identified in a human donor with melanoma. This chain uses TRBV28 with TRBJ2-2; 7 nucleotides align to TRBD2. CDR3 sequence reads: CATALAGDTGELFF. CDR3 in DNA: TGTGCCACCGCCCTGGCGGGAGACACCGGGGAGCTGTTTTTT.